The clone carrying this TCR beta chain has a handful of counts. The data were obtained in a study of T cells after yellow fever vaccination. Each CDR3 protein gets one entry after TCRdb re-called the 5' RACE reads with MiXCR. The repertoire holds some 340,000 distinct CDR3 sequences, with about 4% as singletons. The CDR3 loop spans 15 amino acids. Germline CDR1 and CDR2: SGHTA and FQGNSA. Trimming left V 2 bases short and J 4 bases short, with 12 bases between. The TCR originated in a man aged 18 to 29 who received the YFV17D yellow fever vaccine. The specimen comprised PBMCs, sampled 5 days after the yellow fever booster vaccination. The chain links TRBV7-2 to TRBJ2-4; no reliable D call. In DNA form, the CDR3 reads TGTGCCAGCAGCTTACCCGGCAGACAAAAAAACATTCAGTACTTC. Translating it yields CASSLPGRQKNIQYF.